This T cell receptor (beta chain) originates from a study of blood T cell repertoires in COVID-19. Study in general: Acute-phase and convalescent COVID-19 samples originated in the United States, Italy and Spain. Sample material is recorded as cDNA or gDNA derived from T cells, B-cell-depleted T cells, or PBMCs.

Under the authors' procedure: Reference gene primer amplification gave estimated nucleated cell counts. Data came from immunoSEQ multiplex PCR; TCRdb stores just in-frame clones and leaves some out. V and J calls and clone size come straight from that table; D and trimming were deduced from the DNA. This sample has around 63,000 clones, with more than 70% found just once. Trimming removed 0 bases from V and 3 bases from J; junction bases left unmatched: 5. The germline V gene encodes CDR1 PRHDT and CDR2 FYEKMQ (reference sequence). The CDR3 spans 15 residues. This receptor was taken from a man aged 55 to 69 with acute or convalescent COVID-19. The material sequenced was peripheral blood. This sequence joins TRBV13 and TRBJ2-7; 7 nucleotides match TRBD1. CDR3 nucleotides: TGTGCCAGCAGCTTAGGAACAGGGGCTCACTACGAGCAGTACTTC. This encodes CASSLGTGAHYEQYF.